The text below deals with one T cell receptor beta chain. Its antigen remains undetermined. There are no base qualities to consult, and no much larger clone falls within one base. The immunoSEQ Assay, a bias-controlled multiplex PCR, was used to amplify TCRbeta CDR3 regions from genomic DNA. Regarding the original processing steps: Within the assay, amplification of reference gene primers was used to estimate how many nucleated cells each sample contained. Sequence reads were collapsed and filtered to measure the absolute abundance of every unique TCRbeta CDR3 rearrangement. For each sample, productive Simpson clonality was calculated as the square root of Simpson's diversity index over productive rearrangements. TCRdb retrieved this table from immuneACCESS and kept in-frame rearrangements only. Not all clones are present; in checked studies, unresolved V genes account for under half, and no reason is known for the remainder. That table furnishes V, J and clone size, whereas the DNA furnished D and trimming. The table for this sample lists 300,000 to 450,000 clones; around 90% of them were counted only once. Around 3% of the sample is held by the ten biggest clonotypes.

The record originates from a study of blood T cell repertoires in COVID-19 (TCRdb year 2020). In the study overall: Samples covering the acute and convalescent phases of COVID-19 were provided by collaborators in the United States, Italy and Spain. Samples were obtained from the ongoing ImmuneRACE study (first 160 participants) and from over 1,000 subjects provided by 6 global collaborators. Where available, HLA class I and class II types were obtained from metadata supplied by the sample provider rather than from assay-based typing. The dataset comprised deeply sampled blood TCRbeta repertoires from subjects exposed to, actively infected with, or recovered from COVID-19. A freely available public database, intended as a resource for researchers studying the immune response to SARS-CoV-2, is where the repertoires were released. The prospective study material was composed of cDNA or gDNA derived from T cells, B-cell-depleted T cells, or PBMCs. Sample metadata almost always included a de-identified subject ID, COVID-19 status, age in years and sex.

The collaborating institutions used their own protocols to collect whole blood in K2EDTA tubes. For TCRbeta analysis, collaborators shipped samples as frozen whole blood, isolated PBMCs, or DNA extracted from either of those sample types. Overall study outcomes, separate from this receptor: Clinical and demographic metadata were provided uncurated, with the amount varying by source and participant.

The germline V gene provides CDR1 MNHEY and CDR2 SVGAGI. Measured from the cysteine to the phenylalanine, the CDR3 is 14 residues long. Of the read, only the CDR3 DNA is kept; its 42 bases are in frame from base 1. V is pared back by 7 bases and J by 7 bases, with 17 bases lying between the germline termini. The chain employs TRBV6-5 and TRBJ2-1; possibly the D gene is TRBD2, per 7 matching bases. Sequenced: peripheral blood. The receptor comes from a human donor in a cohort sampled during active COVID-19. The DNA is TGTGCCAGCACTCCAGTCGGGGGGCAAAATGAGCAGTTCTTC. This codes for CASTPVGGQNEQFF.